This TCR beta chain was sequenced in a study of T cell repertoires in cytomegalovirus infection. Study-level background: Based on public TCR beta signatures, there were indications of CMV infection and of a matching HLA type. Whole-study findings and limits: In two of eight donors, the top clonotype was HLA-C-restricted CMV-specific. Pooled public TCR beta family frequency picked out CMV carriers with the relevant HLA.

V was pared by 5 bases and J by 3 bases, with 17 bases between. The CDR3 totals 16 residues. CDR1 and CDR2 (germline): SGHTA, FQGNSA. From the reads, TCRdb called clonotypes with MiXCR, one entry per CDR3 protein. Altogether over 200,000 distinct CDR3 sequences are present, approximately 15% being singletons, with the ten largest covering 8.5% to 9%. The sample holds many counts of this clonotype. What it recognizes is unknown. V usage is TRBV7-2 and J usage is TRBJ1-3, with D possibly matching TRBD1 (6 bases). Sequenced sample: PBMCs. This clonotype originated in a human donor in good health (CMV status not recorded). Some clones in this sample may be carry-over from other donors' samples. CDR3 sequence reads: CASSQRTDLFGNTIYF. The CDR3 nucleotides read TGTGCCAGCAGCCAACGGACAGACCTCTTTGGAAACACCATATATTTT.